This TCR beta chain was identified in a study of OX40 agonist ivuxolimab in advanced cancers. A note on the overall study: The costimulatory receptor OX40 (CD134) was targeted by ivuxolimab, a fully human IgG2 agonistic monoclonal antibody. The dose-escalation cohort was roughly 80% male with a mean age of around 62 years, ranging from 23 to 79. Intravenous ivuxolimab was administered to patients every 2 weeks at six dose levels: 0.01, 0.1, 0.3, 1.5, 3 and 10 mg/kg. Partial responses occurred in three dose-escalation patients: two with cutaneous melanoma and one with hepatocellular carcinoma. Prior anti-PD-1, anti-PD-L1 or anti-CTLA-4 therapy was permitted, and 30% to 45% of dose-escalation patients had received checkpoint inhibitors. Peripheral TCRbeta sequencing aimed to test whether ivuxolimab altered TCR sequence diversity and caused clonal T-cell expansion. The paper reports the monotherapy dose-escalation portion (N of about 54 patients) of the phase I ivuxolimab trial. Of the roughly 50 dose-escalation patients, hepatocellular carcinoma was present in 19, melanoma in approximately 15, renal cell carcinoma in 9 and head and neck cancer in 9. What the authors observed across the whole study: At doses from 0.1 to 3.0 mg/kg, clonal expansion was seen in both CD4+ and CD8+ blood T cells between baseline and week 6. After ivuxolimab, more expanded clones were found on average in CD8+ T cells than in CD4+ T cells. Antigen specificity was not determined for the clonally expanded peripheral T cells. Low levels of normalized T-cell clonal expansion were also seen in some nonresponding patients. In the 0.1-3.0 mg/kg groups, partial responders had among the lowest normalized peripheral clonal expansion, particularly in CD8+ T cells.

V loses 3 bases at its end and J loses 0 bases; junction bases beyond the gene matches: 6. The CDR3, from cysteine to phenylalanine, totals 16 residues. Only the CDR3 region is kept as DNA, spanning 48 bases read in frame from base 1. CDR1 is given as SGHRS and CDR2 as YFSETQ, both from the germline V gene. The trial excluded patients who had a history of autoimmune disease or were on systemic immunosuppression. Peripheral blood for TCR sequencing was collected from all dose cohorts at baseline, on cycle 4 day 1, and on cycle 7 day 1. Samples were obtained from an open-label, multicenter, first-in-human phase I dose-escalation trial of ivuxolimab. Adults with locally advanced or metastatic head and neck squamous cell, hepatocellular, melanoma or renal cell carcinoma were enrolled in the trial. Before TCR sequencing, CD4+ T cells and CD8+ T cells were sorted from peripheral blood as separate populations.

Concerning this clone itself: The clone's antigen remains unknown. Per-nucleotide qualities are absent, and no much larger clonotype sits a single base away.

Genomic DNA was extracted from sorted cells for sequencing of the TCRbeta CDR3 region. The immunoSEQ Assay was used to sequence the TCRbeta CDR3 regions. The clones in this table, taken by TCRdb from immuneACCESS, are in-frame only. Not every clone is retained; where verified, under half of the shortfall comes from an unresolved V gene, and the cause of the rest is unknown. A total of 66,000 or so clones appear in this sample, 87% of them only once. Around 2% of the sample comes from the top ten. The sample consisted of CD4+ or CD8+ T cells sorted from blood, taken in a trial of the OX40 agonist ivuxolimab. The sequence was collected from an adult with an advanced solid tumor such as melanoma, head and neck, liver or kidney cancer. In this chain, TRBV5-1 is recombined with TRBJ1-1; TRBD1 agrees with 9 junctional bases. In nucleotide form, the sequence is TGCGCCAGCAGCTCCGGGACAGGGAACATGAACACTGAAGCTTTCTTT. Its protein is CASSSGTGNMNTEAFF.